The T cell receptor beta chain described here comes from a study of T cells in Graves' hyperthyroidism and ophthalmopathy. Regarding the study as a whole: Through a model of 13 V-J features, ophthalmopathy was separated from stable hyperthyroidism.

Template material for amplifying TCR beta CDR3 regions consisted of RNA transcripts. Carried out on the TCR CDR3, a first-round RT-PCR used the HTBI primer set. One entry per CDR3 protein, called by TCRdb with MiXCR from the multiplex PCR reads. The repertoire holds hundreds of thousands of distinct CDR3 sequences, with approximately 15% as singletons. This clonotype was seen a few times. What it binds is unknown. The CDR3 is 12 amino acids. Trimming pared 5 bases from V and 5 bases from J, leaving 9 bases between. Germline V CDR1 and CDR2: LNHDA, SQIVND (reference sequence). Hyperthyroidism, newly diagnosed and lasting under 2 months, affected patients aged 18 to 65.

What was sequenced was blood. The sequence was obtained from a woman aged 18-29 years with Graves' hyperthyroidism. The chain has TRBV19 and TRBJ2-5, with no clear D. This CDR3 reads CASSHSAETQYF. The CDR3 DNA sequence: TGTGCCAGTAGTCATTCGGCGGAGACCCAGTACTTC.